This entry lists 4 T cell receptor beta chains sequenced from one sample in a study of technical replicates of blood from several donors. Repertoires were generated with immunoSEQ multiplex PCR, while TCRdb's copy carries only in-frame clones and drops some. The top ten clones hold about 0.36% of a sample with about 97,000 clones, approximately 96% of them seen once. Specimen: T cells isolated from PBMCs. The receptors were gathered from a human donor in good health.

The J gene is TRBJ1-2, the V gene TRBV30, with 12 bases matching TRBD1. From germline, CDR1 is GTSNPN and CDR2 SVGIG (reference sequence). The CDR3 totals 13 residues. J was trimmed by 8 bases and V by 3 bases; bases with no gene match: 4. Here the CDR3 DNA reads TGTGCCTGGAGGTTCGGGACAGGGGGCGGCTACACCTTC. Translated, it gives CAWRFGTGGGYTF.

The rearrangement joins TRBV6-5 to TRBJ2-1; 8 bases are shared with TRBD2. V shed 3 bases, J shed 3 bases, and the junction held 4 bases outside the gene matches. The CDR3 contains 15 residues. The germline CDR1 and CDR2 sequences are MNHEY and SVGAGI. The CDR3 sequence is CASSYLLAVYNEQFF. In DNA form, the CDR3 reads TGTGCCAGCAGTTATTTACTAGCGGTCTACAATGAGCAGTTCTTC.

The rearrangement uses TRBV6-6 and TRBJ1-5, with no clear D. Looked up from germline, CDR1 is MNHNY and CDR2 is SVGAGI (reference sequence). Trimming stripped 0 bases from V and 5 bases from J, with 11 bases between. The CDR3 is 15 amino acids. The CDR3 spells CASSYSAFTDQPQHF. CDR3 nucleotide sequence: TGTGCCAGCAGTTACTCAGCATTCACCGATCAGCCCCAGCATTTT.

The chain has TRBV21-1 and TRBJ2-2; the table calls TRBD1, which could not be checked here. TRBV21-1 is deemed a pseudogene. This CDR3 is 16 amino acids long. The CDR3 DNA is TGTGCCAGCAGCAAAGCGCGATGGGGCTGGACCGGGGAGCTGTTTTTT. Protein sequence: CASSKARWGWTGELFF.